The 9 T cell receptor beta chains given below trace back to one sample, sequenced in a study of cytomegalovirus exposure and HLA in healthy donors. The PCR used 60 Vbeta and 13 Jbeta primers. Method: immunoSEQ multiplex PCR; TCRdb's copy keeps in-frame clones and lacks some. This sample has 160,000 or so clones, with around 80% found just once. The sequencing sample was made of PBMCs. Receptor source: a woman aged 18-30 years in good health and CMV-seronegative.

The chain is built from TRBV19 and TRBJ2-2; 10 positions match TRBD1. The CDR3 sequence is 14 residues long. Germline trimming cut 8 bases from V and 5 bases from J; bases unmatched to any gene: 5. CDR1 is LNHDA, CDR2 SQIVND, per germline (reference sequence). The CDR3 here is CASRRTGGTGELFF. In DNA, the CDR3 is TGTGCCAGTCGAAGGACAGGGGGGACCGGGGAGCTGTTTTTT.

The chain links TRBV7-6 to TRBJ1-3; no clear D gene. The V and J ends lost 4 bases and 0 bases respectively, with 13 bases between them. CDR3 length: 16 residues. CDR1 and CDR2 from the germline V gene are SGHVS and FNYEAQ. The CDR3 sequence is CASSSTAASSGNTIYF. CDR3 DNA: TGTGCCAGCAGCTCGACTGCTGCTAGCTCTGGAAACACCATATATTTT.

This clone was counted only a few times. CDR3 residues: CASSGQGVGYTF. CDR3 in DNA: TGCGCCAGCAGTGGACAGGGGGTGGGCTACACCTTC. The chain carries TRBV10-1 and TRBJ1-2; TRBD1 matches at 9 bases. This CDR3 has 12 amino acids. Germline lookup yields CDR1 WNHNN and CDR2 SYGVQD (reference sequence). V was clipped by 4 bases and J by 8 bases; unmatched bases: 2.

The chain joins TRBV5-4 to TRBJ1-2; D is possibly TRBD1 (5 bases). Trimming took 3 bases from V and 5 from J, leaving 17 bases between them. The CDR3 contains 15 residues. The V gene's germline CDR1 is SGHNT and CDR2 YYREEE (reference sequence). CDR3 amino acids: CASSSTGQTGYGYTF. The CDR3 DNA reads as TGTGCCAGCAGCTCCACTGGACAAACCGGTTATGGCTACACCTTC.

This clone was counted once. CDR3 protein: CASSSRDRPEAIYF. In DNA form, the CDR3 reads TGTGCCAGCAGTTCTCGAGACAGGCCCGAGGCCATATATTTT. The V and J genes are TRBV6-6 and TRBJ1-3; TRBD1 might be the D (6 bases). V lost 4 bases and J lost 11, with 18 bases in between. The CDR3 is 14 amino acids. Germline lookup yields CDR1 MNHNY and CDR2 SVGAGI (reference sequence).

This clone appeared a single time. The chain carries TRBV4-1 and TRBJ2-7; D may be TRBD2 (5 bases). Germline values: CDR1 MGHRA, CDR2 YSYEKL. The CDR3 runs to 15 residues. Trimming left V 1 base short and J 0 bases short, with 10 bases between. This CDR3 reads CASSQARTYSYEQYF. In nucleotides, the CDR3 is TGCGCCAGCAGCCAAGCCCGGACTTACTCCTACGAGCAGTACTTC.

This chain uses TRBV28 with TRBJ1-2; 10 bases match TRBD1. The junction had 8 bases not matched to a gene; V was cut back by 1 base and J by 6 bases. The CDR3 extends over 16 amino acids. The germline CDR1 and CDR2 sequences are MDHEN and SYDVKM. CDR3 sequence: CASSLSYRQGADGYTF. The CDR3 nucleotides read TGTGCCAGCAGTTTATCCTATCGACAGGGGGCGGATGGCTACACCTTC.

The rearrangement links TRBV6-5 to TRBJ1-1, with D possibly matching TRBD1 (5 bases). Trimming removed 6 bases at V and 8 bases at J, with 10 bases between. The CDR3 contains 11 residues. Per germline, CDR1 MNHEY and CDR2 SVGAGI. In DNA form, the CDR3 reads TGTGCCAGCAGGGAATGGGGCGAAGCTTTCTTT. Encoded protein: CASREWGEAFF.

This clone was picked up one time. The chain recombines TRBV27 with TRBJ2-7; TRBD1 matches 8 bases. Germline CDR1 MNHEY, CDR2 SMNVEV (reference sequence). This CDR3 comprises 16 residues. With 0 bases clipped from V and 1 base from J, the junction kept 5 bases outside the gene matches. This CDR3 reads CASSLSAGTGSYEQYF. Written as DNA, the CDR3 is TGTGCCAGCAGTTTATCGGCGGGGACAGGATCCTACGAGCAGTACTTC.